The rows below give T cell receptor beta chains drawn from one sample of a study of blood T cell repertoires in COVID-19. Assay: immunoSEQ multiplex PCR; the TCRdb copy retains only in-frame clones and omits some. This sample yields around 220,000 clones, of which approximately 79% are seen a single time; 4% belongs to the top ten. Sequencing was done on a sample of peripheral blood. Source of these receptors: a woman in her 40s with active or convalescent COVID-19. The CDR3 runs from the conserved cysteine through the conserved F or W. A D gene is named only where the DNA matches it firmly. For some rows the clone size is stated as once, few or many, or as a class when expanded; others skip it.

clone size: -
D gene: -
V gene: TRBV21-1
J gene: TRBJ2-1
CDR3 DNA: TGTGCCAGCACCGGGACAGGGGACAATGAGCAGTTCTTC
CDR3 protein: CASTGTGDNEQFF

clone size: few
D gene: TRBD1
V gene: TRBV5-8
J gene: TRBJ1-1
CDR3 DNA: TGTGCCAGCAGCTCCGGACAGGGGTACACTGAAGCTTTCTTT
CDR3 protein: CASSSGQGYTEAFF

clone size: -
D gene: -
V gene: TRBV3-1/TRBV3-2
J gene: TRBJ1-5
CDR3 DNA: TGTGCCAGCAGCCAGGACTCTAATCAGCCCCAGCATTTT
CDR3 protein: CASSQDSNQPQHF

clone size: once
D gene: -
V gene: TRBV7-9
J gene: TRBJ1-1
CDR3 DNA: TGTGCCAGCAGCTTGGGGAGCACTGAAGCTTTCTTT
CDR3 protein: CASSLGSTEAFF

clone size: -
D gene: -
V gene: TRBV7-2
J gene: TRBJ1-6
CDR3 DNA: TGTGCCAGCAGCTTAGTGGGCAGGGTTAGTTCACCCCTCCACTTT
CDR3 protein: CASSLVGRVSSPLHF

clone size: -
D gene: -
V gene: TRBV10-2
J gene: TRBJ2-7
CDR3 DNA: TGCGCCAGCAAGAGTTCCGAGCAGTACTTC
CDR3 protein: CASKSSEQYF

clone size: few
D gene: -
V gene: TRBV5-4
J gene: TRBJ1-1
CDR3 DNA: TGTGCCAGTACAAATCAAAGGACGGAGGCTGGCGCTTTCTTT
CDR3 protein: CASTNQRTEAGAFF

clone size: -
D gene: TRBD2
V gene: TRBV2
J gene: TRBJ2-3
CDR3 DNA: TGTGCCAGCAGTAGACTAGCGGGGGGCCTTACGCAGTATTTT
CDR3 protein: CASSRLAGGLTQYF

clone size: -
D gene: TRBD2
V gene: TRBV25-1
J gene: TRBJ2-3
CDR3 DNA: TGTGCCAGCAGTCTAGCGGGGGGGCCAAGCACAGATACGCAGTATTTT
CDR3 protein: CASSLAGGPSTDTQYF

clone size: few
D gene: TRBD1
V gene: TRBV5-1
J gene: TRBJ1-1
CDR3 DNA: TGCGCCAGCAGCTTGGTGGGGGTCGGGACAGGGTACCGGGCTTTGGTAGCTTTCTTT
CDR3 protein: CASSLVGVGTGYRALVAFF

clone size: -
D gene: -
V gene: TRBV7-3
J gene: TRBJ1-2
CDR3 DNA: TGTGCCAGCAGCTCGGACGGACTCTATGGCTACACCTTC
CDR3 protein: CASSSDGLYGYTF

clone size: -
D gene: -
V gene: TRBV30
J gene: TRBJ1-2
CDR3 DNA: TGTGCCTGGAGTCCTCAGACAGTCCACACCTTC
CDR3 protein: CAWSPQTVHTF

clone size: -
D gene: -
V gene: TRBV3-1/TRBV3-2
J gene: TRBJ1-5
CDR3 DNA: TGTGCCAGCAGCCAAGGACAGTATAGCAATCAGCCCCAGCATTTT
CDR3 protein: CASSQGQYSNQPQHF

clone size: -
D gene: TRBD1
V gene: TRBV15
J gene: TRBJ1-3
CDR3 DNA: TGTGCCACCAGCAGAGACAGGGGGCACGGAAACACCATATATTTT
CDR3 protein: CATSRDRGHGNTIYF

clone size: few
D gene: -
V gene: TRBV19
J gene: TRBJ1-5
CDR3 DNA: TGTGCCAGTAGTATAGCAGGACTGAATAATCAGCCCCAGCATTTT
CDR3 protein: CASSIAGLNNQPQHF

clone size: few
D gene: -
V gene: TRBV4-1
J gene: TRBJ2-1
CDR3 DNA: TGCGCCAGCAGCGGGGGGAATGAGCAGTTCTTC
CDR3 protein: CASSGGNEQFF

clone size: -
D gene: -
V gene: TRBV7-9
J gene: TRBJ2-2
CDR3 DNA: TGTGCCAGCAGCTTAGGAAACAGGGTGAACACCGGGGAGCTGTTTTTT
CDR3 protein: CASSLGNRVNTGELFF

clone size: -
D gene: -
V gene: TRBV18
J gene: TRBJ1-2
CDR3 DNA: TGTGCCAGCTCAACATCCGAAGGGGTGATAGGCTACACCTTC
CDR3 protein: CASSTSEGVIGYTF

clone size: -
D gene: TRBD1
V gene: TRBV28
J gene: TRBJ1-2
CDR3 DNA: TGTGCCAGTACAGGGGTAGGCTACACCTTC
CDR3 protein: CASTGVGYTF

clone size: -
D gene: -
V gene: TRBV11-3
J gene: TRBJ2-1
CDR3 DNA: TGTGCCAGCAGCTTAGATGGCCGAGAGCAGTTCTTC
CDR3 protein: CASSLDGREQFF

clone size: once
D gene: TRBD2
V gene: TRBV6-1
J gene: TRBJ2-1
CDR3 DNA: TGTGCCAGCAGTGCGGGACTAGCGGGGGGCAAGGGCAATGAGCAGTTCTTC
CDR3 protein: CASSAGLAGGKGNEQFF

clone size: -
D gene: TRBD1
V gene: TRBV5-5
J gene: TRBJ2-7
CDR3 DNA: TGTGCCAGCAGCTTGGGACAGGGTAAGGTGTACGAGCAGTACTTC
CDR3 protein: CASSLGQGKVYEQYF

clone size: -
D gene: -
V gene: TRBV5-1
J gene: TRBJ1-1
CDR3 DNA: TGCGCCAGCAGCTTGGTATCCGGGGGAGACACTGAAGCTTTCTTT
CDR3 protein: CASSLVSGGDTEAFF

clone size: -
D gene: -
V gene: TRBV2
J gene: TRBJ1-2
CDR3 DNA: TGTGCCAGCAGCATTCAGGGGAAGTCTAACTATGGCTACACCTTC
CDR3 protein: CASSIQGKSNYGYTF

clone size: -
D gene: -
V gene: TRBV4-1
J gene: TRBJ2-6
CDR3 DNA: TGCGCCAGCAGCCAAAGTAGGGGGTCTGGGGCCAACGTCCTGACTTTC
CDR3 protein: CASSQSRGSGANVLTF

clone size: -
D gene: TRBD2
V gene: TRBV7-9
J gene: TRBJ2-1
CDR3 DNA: TGTGCCAGCAGCTTAGCGAGGACTAGCGGGGGGGCCAGTGCCAATGAGCAGTTCTTC
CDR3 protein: CASSLARTSGGASANEQFF

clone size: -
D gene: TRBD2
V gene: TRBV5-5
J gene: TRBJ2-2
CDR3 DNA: TGTGCCAGCAGACCGGGACTAGCGGGGGGCAAGAACACCGGGGAGCTGTTTTTT
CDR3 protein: CASRPGLAGGKNTGELFF

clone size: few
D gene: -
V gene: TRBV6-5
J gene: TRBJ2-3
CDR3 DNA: TGTGCCAGCAGTCTCACTAGTACGACAGATACGCAGTATTTT
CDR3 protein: CASSLTSTTDTQYF

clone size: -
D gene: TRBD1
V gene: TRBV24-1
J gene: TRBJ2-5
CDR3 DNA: TGTGCCACCAGTGAACCGGGACAGGGGCGGGAGACCCAGTACTTC
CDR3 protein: CATSEPGQGRETQYF

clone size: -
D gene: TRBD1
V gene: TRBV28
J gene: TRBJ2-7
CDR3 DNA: TGTGCCAGCAGTTACCAAGACAGGGGGCGACCCTACGAGCAGTACTTC
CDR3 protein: CASSYQDRGRPYEQYF

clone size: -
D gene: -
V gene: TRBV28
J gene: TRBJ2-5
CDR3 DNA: TGTGCCAGCAGCACCACCGGGAAGCAAGAGACCCAGTACTTC
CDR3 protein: CASSTTGKQETQYF

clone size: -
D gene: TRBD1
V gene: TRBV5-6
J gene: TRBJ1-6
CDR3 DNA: TGTGCCAGCAGCTTGGCCGGGACAGGGGATTCACCCCTCCACTTT
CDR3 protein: CASSLAGTGDSPLHF

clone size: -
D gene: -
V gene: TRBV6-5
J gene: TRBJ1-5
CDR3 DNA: TGTGCCAGCAGGGCCCGCCGGGGAGAGCCCCAGCATTTT
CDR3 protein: CASRARRGEPQHF

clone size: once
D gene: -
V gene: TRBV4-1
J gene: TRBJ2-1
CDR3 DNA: TGCGCCAGCAGCCAGCAAGGTAACCGGGTAAGCTCCTACAATGAGCAGTTCTTC
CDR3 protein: CASSQQGNRVSSYNEQFF

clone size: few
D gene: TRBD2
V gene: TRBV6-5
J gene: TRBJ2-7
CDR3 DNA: TGTGCCAGCACTCCGGGGACTAGAGGGTCTAACGAGCAGTACTTC
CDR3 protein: CASTPGTRGSNEQYF

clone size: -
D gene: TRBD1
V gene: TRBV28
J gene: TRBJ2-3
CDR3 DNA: TGTGCCAGCAGTTTCCCAGGGGGTCGGGCGCAGTATTTT
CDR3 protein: CASSFPGGRAQYF

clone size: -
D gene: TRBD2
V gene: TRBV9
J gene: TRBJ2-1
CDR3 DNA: TGTGCCAGCAGCGTAGCTACGGGGCTAGCGGGGGTGCCGGAGCAGTTCTTC
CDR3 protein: CASSVATGLAGVPEQFF

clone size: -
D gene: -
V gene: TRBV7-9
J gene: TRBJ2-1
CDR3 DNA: TGTGCCAGCAGCCCGGTAAGGGGGTCCGAGTTCTTC
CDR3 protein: CASSPVRGSEFF

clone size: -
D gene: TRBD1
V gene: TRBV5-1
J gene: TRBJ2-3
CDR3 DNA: TGCGCCAGCAGCTTGGCCGAAGGACAGGGCAGCAATACGCAGTATTTT
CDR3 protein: CASSLAEGQGSNTQYF

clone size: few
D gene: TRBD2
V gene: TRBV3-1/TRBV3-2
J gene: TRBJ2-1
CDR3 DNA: TGTGCCAGCAGCCAAGGACTAGCGGGGTACAATGAGCAGTTCTTC
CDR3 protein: CASSQGLAGYNEQFF

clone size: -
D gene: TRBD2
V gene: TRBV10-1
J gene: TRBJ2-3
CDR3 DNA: TGCGCCGCATGGGGGACTAGCGGGGGGCCCAGGTGGGATACGCAGTATTTT
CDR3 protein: CAAWGTSGGPRWDTQYF

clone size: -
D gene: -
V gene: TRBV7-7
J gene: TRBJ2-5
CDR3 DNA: TGTGCCAGCAGCTTGCAGGGGCAAGAGACCCAGTACTTC
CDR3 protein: CASSLQGQETQYF

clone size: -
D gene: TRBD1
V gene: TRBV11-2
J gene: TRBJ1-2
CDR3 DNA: TGTGCCAGCAGCCGGGACAGGGTCAACTATGGCTACACCTTC
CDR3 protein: CASSRDRVNYGYTF

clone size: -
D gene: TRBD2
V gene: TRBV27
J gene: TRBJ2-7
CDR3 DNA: TGTGCCAGCAGCGGCGGACGAAGCGGGGCCTACTCCTACGAGCAGTACTTC
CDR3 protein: CASSGGRSGAYSYEQYF

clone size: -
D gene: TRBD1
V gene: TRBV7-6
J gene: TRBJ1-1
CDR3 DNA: TGTGCCAGCAGCTTAATCGGGACAGGCAACACTGAAGCTTTCTTT
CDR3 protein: CASSLIGTGNTEAFF

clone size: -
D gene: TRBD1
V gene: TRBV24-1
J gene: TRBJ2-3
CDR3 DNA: TGTGCCACCAGTGATCGGACAGGCCGACGCACAGATACGCAGTATTTT
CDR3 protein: CATSDRTGRRTDTQYF

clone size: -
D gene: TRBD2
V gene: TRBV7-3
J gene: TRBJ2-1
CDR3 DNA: TGTGCCAGCAGCGCCAGACTAGCGGGGGACTACAATGAGCAGTTCTTC
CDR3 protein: CASSARLAGDYNEQFF

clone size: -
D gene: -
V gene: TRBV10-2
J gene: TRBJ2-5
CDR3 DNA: TGCGCCAGCAGTGAGCCACAAGAGACCCAGTACTTC
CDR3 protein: CASSEPQETQYF

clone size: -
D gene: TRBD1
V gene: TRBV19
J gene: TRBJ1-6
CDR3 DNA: TGTGCCAGTAGTCCCGGAGGACAGGGAAATTCACCCCTCCACTTT
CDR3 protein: CASSPGGQGNSPLHF

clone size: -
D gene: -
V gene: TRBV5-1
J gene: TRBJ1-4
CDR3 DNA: TGCGCCAGCAGTACCGCACCGGGGACTAATGAAAAACTGTTTTTT
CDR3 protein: CASSTAPGTNEKLFF

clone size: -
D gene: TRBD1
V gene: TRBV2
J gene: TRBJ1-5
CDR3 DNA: TGTGCCAGCACGGGACAGGGGGAGATTCAGCCCCAGCATTTT
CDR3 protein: CASTGQGEIQPQHF

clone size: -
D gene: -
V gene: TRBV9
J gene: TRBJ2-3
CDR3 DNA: TGTGCCAGCAGCGTAGGAGGGAACACAGATACGCAGTATTTT
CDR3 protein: CASSVGGNTDTQYF

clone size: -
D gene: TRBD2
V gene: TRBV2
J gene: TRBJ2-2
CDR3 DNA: TGTGCCAGCAGTGATCCTAGCGGGGAAGGCACCGGGGAGCTGTTTTTT
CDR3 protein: CASSDPSGEGTGELFF

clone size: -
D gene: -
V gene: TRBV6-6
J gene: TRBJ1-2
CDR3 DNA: TGTGCCAGCAGTTACTCGGGCGACTATGGCTACACCTTC
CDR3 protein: CASSYSGDYGYTF

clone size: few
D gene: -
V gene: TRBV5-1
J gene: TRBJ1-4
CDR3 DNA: TGCGCCAGCAGCAAGGGACTGGGGGAAGGAAAACTGTTTTTT
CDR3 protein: CASSKGLGEGKLFF

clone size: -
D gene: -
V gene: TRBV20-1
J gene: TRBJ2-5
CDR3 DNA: TGCAGTGCTAGTAGGACAGCCCAAGAGACCCAGTACTTC
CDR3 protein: CSASRTAQETQYF

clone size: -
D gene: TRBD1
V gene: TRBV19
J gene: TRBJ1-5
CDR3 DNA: TGTGCCAGTAGGACAGGGGGATGGCGAAATCAGCCCCAGCATTTT
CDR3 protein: CASRTGGWRNQPQHF